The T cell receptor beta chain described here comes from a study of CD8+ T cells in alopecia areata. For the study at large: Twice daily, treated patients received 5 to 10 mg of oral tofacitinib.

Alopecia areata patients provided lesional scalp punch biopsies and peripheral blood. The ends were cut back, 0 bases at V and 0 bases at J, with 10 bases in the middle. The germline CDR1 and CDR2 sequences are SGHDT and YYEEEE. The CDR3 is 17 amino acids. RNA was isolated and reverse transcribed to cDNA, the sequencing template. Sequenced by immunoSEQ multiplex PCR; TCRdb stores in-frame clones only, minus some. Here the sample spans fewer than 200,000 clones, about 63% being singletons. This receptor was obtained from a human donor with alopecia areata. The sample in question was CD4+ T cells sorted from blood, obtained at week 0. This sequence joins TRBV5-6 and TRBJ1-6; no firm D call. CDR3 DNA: TGTGCCAGCAGCTTGGGACATTCGAGCTCCTATAATTCACCCCTCCACTTT. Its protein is CASSLGHSSSYNSPLHF.